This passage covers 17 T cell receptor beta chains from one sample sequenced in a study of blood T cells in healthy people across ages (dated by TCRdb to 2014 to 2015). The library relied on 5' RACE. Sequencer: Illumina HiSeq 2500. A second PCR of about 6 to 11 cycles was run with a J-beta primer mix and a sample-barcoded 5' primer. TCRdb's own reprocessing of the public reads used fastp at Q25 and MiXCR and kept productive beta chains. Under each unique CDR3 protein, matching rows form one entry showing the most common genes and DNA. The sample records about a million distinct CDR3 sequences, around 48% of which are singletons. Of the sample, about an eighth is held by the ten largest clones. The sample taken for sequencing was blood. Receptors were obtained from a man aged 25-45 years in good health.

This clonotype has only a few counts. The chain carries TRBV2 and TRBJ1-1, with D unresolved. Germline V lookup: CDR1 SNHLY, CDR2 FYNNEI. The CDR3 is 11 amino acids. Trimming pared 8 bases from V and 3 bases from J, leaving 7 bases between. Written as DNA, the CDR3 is TGTGCCAGCGAGGATTACACTGAAGCTTTCTTT. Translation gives CASEDYTEAFF.

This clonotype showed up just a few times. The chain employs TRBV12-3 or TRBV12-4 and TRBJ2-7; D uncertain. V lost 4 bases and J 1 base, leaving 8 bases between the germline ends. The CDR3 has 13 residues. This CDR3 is CASSYTQSYEQYF. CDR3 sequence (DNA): TGTGCCAGCAGTTACACACAGTCCTACGAGCAGTACTTC.

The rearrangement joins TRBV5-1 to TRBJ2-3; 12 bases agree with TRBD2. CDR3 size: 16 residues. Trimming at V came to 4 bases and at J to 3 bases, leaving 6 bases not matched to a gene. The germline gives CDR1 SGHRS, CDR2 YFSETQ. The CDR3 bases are TGCGCCAGCAGCGGGGGACTAGCGGGCCCAACAGATACGCAGTATTTT. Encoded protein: CASSGGLAGPTDTQYF.

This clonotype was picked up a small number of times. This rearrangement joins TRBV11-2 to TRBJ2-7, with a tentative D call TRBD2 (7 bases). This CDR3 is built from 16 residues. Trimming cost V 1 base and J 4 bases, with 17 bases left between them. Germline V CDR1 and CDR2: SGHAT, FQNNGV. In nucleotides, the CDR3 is TGTGCCAGCAGCTTAGTCGGTGGGGGGGCTACGTACGAGCAGTACTTC. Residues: CASSLVGGGATYEQYF.

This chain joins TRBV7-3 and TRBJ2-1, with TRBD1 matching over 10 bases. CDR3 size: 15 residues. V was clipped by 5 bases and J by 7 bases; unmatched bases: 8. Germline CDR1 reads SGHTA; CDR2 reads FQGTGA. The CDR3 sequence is CASSIDRGRENEQFF. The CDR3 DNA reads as TGTGCCAGCAGCATCGACAGGGGGCGAGAAAATGAGCAGTTCTTC. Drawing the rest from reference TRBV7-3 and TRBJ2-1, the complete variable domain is GAGVSQTPSNKVTEKGKYVELRCDPISGHTALYWYRQSLGQGPEFLIYFQGTGAADDSGLPNDRFFAVRPEGSVSTLKIQRTERGDSAVYLCASSIDRGRENEQFFGPGTRLTVL.

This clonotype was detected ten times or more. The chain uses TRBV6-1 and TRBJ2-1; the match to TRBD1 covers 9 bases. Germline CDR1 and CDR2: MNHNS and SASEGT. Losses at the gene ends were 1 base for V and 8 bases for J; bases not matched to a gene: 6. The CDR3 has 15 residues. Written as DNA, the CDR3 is TGTGCCAGCAGTGAAGGGGGGACAGGGTTCGATGAGCAGTTCTTC. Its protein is CASSEGGTGFDEQFF.

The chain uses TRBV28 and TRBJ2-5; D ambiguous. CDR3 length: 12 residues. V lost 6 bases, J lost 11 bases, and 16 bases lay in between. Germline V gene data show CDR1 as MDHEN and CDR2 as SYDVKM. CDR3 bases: TGTGCCAGCAGGGTTCTTGACAATGAGCAGTACTTC. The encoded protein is CASRVLDNEQYF.

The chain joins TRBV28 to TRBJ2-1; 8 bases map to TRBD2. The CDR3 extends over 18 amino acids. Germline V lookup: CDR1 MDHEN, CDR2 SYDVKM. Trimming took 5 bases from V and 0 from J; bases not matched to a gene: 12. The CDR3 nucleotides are TGTGCCAGCAGTAGGGGGGGCGGGGGGCCAAGCTCCTACAATGAGCAGTTCTTC. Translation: CASSRGGGGPSSYNEQFF.

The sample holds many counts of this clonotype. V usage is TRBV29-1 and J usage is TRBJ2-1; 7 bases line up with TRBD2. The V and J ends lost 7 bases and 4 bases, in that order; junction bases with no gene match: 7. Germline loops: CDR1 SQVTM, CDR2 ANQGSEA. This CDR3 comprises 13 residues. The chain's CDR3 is CSAGLAAYNEQFF. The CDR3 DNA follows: TGCAGCGCTGGCCTAGCGGCGTACAATGAGCAGTTCTTC.

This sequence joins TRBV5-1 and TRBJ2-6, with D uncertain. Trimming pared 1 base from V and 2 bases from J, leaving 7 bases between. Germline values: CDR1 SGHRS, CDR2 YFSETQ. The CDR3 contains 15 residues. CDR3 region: CASSLLDPGANVLTF. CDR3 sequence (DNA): TGCGCCAGCAGCTTGTTGGACCCTGGGGCCAACGTCCTGACTTTC.

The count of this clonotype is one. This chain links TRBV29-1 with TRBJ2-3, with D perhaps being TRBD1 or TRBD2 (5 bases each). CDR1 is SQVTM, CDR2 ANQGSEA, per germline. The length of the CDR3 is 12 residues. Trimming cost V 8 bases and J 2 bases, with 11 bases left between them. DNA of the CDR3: TGCAGCCCCAACGGGGCCACAGATACGCAGTATTTT. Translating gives CSPNGATDTQYF.

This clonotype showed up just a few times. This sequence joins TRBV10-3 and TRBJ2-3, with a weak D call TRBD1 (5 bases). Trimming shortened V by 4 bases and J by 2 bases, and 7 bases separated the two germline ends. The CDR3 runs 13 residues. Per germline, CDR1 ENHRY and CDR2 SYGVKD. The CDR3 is CAISGQNTDTQYF. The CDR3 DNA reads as TGTGCCATCAGTGGACAGAACACAGATACGCAGTATTTT.

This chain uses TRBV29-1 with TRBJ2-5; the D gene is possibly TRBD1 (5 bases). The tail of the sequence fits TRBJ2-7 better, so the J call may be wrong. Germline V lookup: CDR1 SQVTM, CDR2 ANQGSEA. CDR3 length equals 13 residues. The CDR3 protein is CSVEDRVAYEQYF. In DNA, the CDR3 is TGCAGCGTTGAAGACAGGGTGGCCTACGAGCAGTACTTC.

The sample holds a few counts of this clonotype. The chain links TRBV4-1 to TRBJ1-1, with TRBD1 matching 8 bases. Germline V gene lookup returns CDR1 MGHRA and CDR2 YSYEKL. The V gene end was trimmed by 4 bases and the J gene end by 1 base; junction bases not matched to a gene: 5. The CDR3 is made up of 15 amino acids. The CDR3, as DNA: TGCGCCAGCAGCCCCCGGGACAGGCAGAACACTGAAGCTTTCTTT. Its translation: CASSPRDRQNTEAFF.

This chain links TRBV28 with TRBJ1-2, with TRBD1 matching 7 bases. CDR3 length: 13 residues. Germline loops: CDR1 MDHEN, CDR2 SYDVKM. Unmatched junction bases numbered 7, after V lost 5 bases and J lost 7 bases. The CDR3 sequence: CASSPGQRVGYTF. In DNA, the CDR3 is TGTGCCAGCAGTCCGGGACAGAGGGTTGGCTACACCTTC.

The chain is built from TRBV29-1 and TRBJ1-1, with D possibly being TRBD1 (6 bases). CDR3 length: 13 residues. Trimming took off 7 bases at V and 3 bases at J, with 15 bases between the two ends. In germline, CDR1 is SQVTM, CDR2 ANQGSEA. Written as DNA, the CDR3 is TGCAGCGCTCGACGGCGACAGGACACTGAAGCTTTCTTT. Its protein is CSARRRQDTEAFF. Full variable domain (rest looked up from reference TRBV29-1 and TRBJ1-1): SAVISQKPSRDICQRGTSLTIQCQVDSQVTMMFWYRQQPGQSLTLIATANQGSEATYESGFVIDKFPISRPNLTFSTLTVSNMSPEDSSIYLCSARRRQDTEAFFGQGTRLTVV.

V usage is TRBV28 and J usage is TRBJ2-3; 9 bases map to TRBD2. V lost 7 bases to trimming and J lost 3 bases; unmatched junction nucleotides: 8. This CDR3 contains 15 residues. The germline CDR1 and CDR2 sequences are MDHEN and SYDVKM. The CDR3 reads CASTPAGGRTDTQYF. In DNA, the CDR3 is TGTGCCAGCACGCCAGCGGGGGGTAGGACAGATACGCAGTATTTT. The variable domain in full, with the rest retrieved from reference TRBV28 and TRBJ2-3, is DVKVTQSSRYLVKRTGEKVFLECVQDMDHENMFWYRQDPGLGLRLIYFSYDVKMKEKGDIPEGYSVSREKKERFSLILESASTNQTSMYLCASTPAGGRTDTQYFGPGTRLTVL.